This T cell receptor (beta chain) was captured in a study of shared clonotypes between healthy human individuals. About the study: Serving as donors were a couple of women and a few men, whose ages spanned 18 to 49.

The authors' processing: Sequence data from immunoSEQ were junction-only and lacked quality scores; consequently, filtering differed. Method: immunoSEQ multiplex PCR; TCRdb's copy keeps in-frame clones and lacks some. From that table come the V and J calls and clone size; the DNA was used to work out D and trimming. The table lists about 1 million clones, approximately 80% of them singletons. V lost 5 bases, J lost 5 bases, and 2 bases stayed unmatched. Germline V gene data show CDR1 as SNHLY and CDR2 as FYNNEI. This CDR3 is built from 13 residues. The chain couples TRBV2 to TRBJ2-5, with TRBD2 matching over 10 bases. Sequencing input: memory CD4+ T cells from PBMCs. The subset: CD45RA-negative fraction. The clonotype comes from a man aged 18 to 30 in good health. Some clones in this sample may be carry-over from other donors' samples. For the CDR3, the DNA is TGTGCCAGCAGTCCTAGCGGGAGCGAGACCCAGTACTTC. This sequence encodes CASSPSGSETQYF.